This T cell receptor beta chain came from a study of blood T cell repertoires in COVID-19. Study as a whole: Researchers got acute and convalescent COVID-19 samples from the United States, Italy and Spain. T cells, B-cell-depleted T cells, or PBMCs provided the cDNA or gDNA that served as material.

Germline loops: CDR1 SGHVS, CDR2 FQNEAQ. Between the trimmed V and J ends, which lost 7 bases and 6 bases, there was a span of 11 bases. The length of the CDR3 is 12 residues. In the original analysis: Estimates of nucleated cell counts were drawn from the amplification of reference gene primers. Sequenced by immunoSEQ multiplex PCR; TCRdb stores in-frame clones only, minus some. That table furnishes V, J and clone size, whereas the DNA furnished D and trimming. Of approximately 52,000 clones detected, less than 95% appear once; the ten largest clones hold roughly 3%. Sequenced: peripheral blood. V gene TRBV7-8 combines with J gene TRBJ2-3, with TRBD2 as a possible D gene (6 bases). This TCR derives from a human donor in a cohort sampled during active COVID-19. The CDR3 spells CASTLGRDTQYF. The CDR3 DNA reads TGTGCCAGCACTCTGGGGAGGGATACGCAGTATTTT.